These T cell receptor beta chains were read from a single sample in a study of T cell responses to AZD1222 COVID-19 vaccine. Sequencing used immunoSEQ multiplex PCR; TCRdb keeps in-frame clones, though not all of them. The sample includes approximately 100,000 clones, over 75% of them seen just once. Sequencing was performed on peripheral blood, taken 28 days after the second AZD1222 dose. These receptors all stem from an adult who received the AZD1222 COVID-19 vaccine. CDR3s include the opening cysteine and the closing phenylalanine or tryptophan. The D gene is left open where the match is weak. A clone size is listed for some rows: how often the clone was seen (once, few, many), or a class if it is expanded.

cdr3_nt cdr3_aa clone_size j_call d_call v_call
TGTGCCAGCAGCTTTGAGGCGGGGGGACCACTCGAGCAGTACTTC CASSFEAGGPLEQYF once TRBJ2-7 TRBD2 TRBV7-9
TGTGCCACCAGTGCATCGGGGGTGTCGTATCAGCCCCAGCATTTT CATSASGVSYQPQHF . TRBJ1-5 . TRBV24-1
TGCGCCAGCAGCTTGGATCTTAATGAGCAGTTCTTC CASSLDLNEQFF once TRBJ2-1 . TRBV5-1
TGTGCTAGTGGTTTGGATTCCCCCGTCGGAAGCAATCAGCCCCAGCATTTT CASGLDSPVGSNQPQHF medium-sized TRBJ1-5 . TRBV12-5
TGTGCCAGCAGCGGATTGACAGGGGCCTACGAGCAGTACTTC CASSGLTGAYEQYF . TRBJ2-7 TRBD1 TRBV11-2
TGTGCCAGCAGTGACTCTGGGCTAGCGGGGTACAATGAGCAGTTCTTC CASSDSGLAGYNEQFF once TRBJ2-1 TRBD2 TRBV6-4
TGTGCCAGCAGCCCGGGACAGGGGTATTCACCCCTCCACTTT CASSPGQGYSPLHF . TRBJ1-6 TRBD1 TRBV28
TGTGCCAGCAGCGCCACCTCCACGGGAGGGCCGACAGATACGCAGTATTTT CASSATSTGGPTDTQYF . TRBJ2-3 . TRBV21-1
TGTGCCAGCAGGGTACATGACACCGGGGAGCTGTTTTTT CASRVHDTGELFF once TRBJ2-2 . TRBV3-1/TRBV3-2
TGTGCCGCGGGATCAAGGACAGGGACGACCCAGTACTTC CAAGSRTGTTQYF once TRBJ2-5 TRBD1 TRBV24-1
TGTGCCAGCAGCCAACTGGGCCCGACGGGCAATCAGCCCCAGCATTTT CASSQLGPTGNQPQHF . TRBJ1-5 . TRBV7-2
TGTGCCAGTAGTATAAATCCCGGACAGTCGGACGAAAAACTGTTTTTT CASSINPGQSDEKLFF many TRBJ1-4 . TRBV19
TGTGCCAGCGGCTCGGGGTATAGCAATCAGCCCCAGCATTTT CASGSGYSNQPQHF . TRBJ1-5 . TRBV21-1
TGTGCCAGCAGTCGTCCCGGGACATTCTCCTACGAGCAGTACTTC CASSRPGTFSYEQYF . TRBJ2-7 . TRBV6-2/TRBV6-3
TGTGCCAGCAGCTTGGCTAACTACAATGAGCAGTTCTTC CASSLANYNEQFF once TRBJ2-1 . TRBV7-9
TGTGCCAGCAGTTCCCCCGGGACAGGGGTATACGAGCAGTACTTC CASSSPGTGVYEQYF . TRBJ2-7 TRBD1 TRBV6-5
TGTGCCAGCAGTTTCTTGGATGTCCCTGAAGCTTTCTTT CASSFLDVPEAFF . TRBJ1-1 . TRBV27
TGTGCCAGCAGCGAGGGCTGGGAGCAGTACTTC CASSEGWEQYF . TRBJ2-7 . TRBV3-1/TRBV3-2
TGTGCCAGCAGCTTAATGGGGGGCGCGGCGGATACGCAGTATTTT CASSLMGGAADTQYF . TRBJ2-3 . TRBV7-3
TGTGCCAGCAGCTTGGCGGGCGGGGAGCTGTTTTTT CASSLAGGELFF few TRBJ2-2 . TRBV5-6
TGTGCCACCAGCAGGTTAGAGTTGAGCACAGATACGCAGTATTTT CATSRLELSTDTQYF . TRBJ2-3 . TRBV15
TGCGCCAGCAGCCAAGCCAACAGGGGTAACTATGGCTACACCTTC CASSQANRGNYGYTF . TRBJ1-2 TRBD1 TRBV4-1
TGTGCCAGCAGCGTCGGACTGAGCTCCTACAATGAGCAGTTCTTC CASSVGLSSYNEQFF . TRBJ2-1 . TRBV9
TGTGCCAGCAGCTTTCAGGGGTACGAGCAGTACTTC CASSFQGYEQYF . TRBJ2-7 . TRBV5-5
TGTGCCAGCAGCAAAAGGGGACTAGCGGGAGAGGTCTACAATGAGCAGTTCTTC CASSKRGLAGEVYNEQFF . TRBJ2-1 . TRBV21-1
TGCGCCAGCAGCCAAGATGCTTCGAGGGGATATGGCTACACCTTC CASSQDASRGYGYTF . TRBJ1-2 . TRBV4-1
TGCGCCAGCAGCCAGAAAGGGACAGGGGACACCGGGGAGCTGTTTTTT CASSQKGTGDTGELFF . TRBJ2-2 TRBD1 TRBV4-1
TGTGCCTGGAGTGGGGGTCCGAATCAGCCCCAGCATTTT CAWSGGPNQPQHF . TRBJ1-5 . TRBV30
TGTGCCAGCAGGGGGGGACAGGGACAGCCCCAGCATTTT CASRGGQGQPQHF . TRBJ1-5 TRBD1 TRBV9
TGCAGTGCTAGTGGGACGGCCGGAAACACCATATATTTT CSASGTAGNTIYF few TRBJ1-3 . TRBV20-1
TGCGCCAGCAGCTTGGAACAGGCGAATAATTCACCCCTCCACTTT CASSLEQANNSPLHF . TRBJ1-6 . TRBV5-1
TGTGCCAGTAGTATAGCCTCGGGACACCCGGGCAACGAGCAGTACTTC CASSIASGHPGNEQYF . TRBJ2-7 . TRBV19
TGCGCCAGCAGCCAAGGGGTAGCGGGGGGCCCCTACAATGAGCAGTTCTTC CASSQGVAGGPYNEQFF . TRBJ2-1 TRBD2 TRBV4-3
TGTGCCAGCAGCTTGGGACAGGGCATAAAGGGCTACACCTTC CASSLGQGIKGYTF . TRBJ1-2 TRBD1 TRBV7-6
TGTGCCAGCAGCTTGCTGGGTATATTGATCGATGAGCAGTTCTTC CASSLLGILIDEQFF . TRBJ2-1 . TRBV5-8
TGCGCCAGCAGCTCGACAGGGGGCACTGAAGCTTTCTTT CASSSTGGTEAFF . TRBJ1-1 TRBD1 TRBV4-3
TGTGCCAGTAGTAAGGGATCTGGGGCCAACGTCCTGACTTTC CASSKGSGANVLTF . TRBJ2-6 . TRBV19
TGTGCCAGCAGTGAAGCCTGGACGTACAATCAGCCCCAGCATTTT CASSEAWTYNQPQHF . TRBJ1-5 . TRBV6-1
TGCGCCAGCAGCCGCTTATCTAACTATGGCTACACCTTC CASSRLSNYGYTF once TRBJ1-2 . TRBV5-1
TGTGCCAGCAGTTACTCTCCAGGGTCGAACACTGAAGCTTTCTTT CASSYSPGSNTEAFF . TRBJ1-1 . TRBV6-5
TGTGCCAGCAGTCCACGACAGGGCCCCTACGAGCAGTACTTC CASSPRQGPYEQYF . TRBJ2-7 TRBD1 TRBV6-5
TGTGCCGGTCAAACGGCGGACAGTTCCACCGGGGAGCTGTTTTTT CAGQTADSSTGELFF . TRBJ2-2 . TRBV6-5
TGCAGCGTTGAAGGGACAGGGGTAGCCACTGAAGCTTTCTTT CSVEGTGVATEAFF . TRBJ1-1 TRBD1 TRBV29-1
TGTGCCAGCAGCGCCGGATCCTTAACTGGGGGCACTGAAGCTTTCTTT CASSAGSLTGGTEAFF once TRBJ1-1 . TRBV9
TGTGCCAGCAGTTTCACCCCGGGACTAGCCTACGAGCAGTACTTC CASSFTPGLAYEQYF once TRBJ2-7 TRBD2 TRBV7-2
TGTGCCAGCAGCGGGGAATCAGCGGCAGATACGCAGTATTTT CASSGESAADTQYF . TRBJ2-3 . TRBV5-4
TGTGCCCCCGATGGGGGGAAATCAAACTATGGCTACACCTTC CAPDGGKSNYGYTF . TRBJ1-2 . TRBV9
TGTGCCAGCAGTGACCGGGACAGGGCCTATGGCTACACCTTC CASSDRDRAYGYTF . TRBJ1-2 TRBD1 TRBV25-1
TGCGCCAGCAGCCAGACGGGGGGACAGGCTTATGGCTACACCTTC CASSQTGGQAYGYTF . TRBJ1-2 TRBD1 TRBV4-3
TGTGCCAGCAGCTTAGACGGGGAACGCAATCAGCCCCAGCATTTT CASSLDGERNQPQHF once TRBJ1-5 . TRBV7-2
TGCGCCAGCACCCCGGGACTAGCGGAACAAGAGACCCAGTACTTC CASTPGLAEQETQYF few TRBJ2-5 TRBD2 TRBV5-1
TGTGCCAGCAGTTACTCCCGACAGAGTAATCAGCCCCAGCATTTT CASSYSRQSNQPQHF . TRBJ1-5 . TRBV6-5
TGTGCCAGCAGTCCTACCCTGAACACTGAAGCTTTCTTT CASSPTLNTEAFF . TRBJ1-1 . TRBV12-3/TRBV12-4
TGTGCCAGCAGGGCAGTTTCCTCAACCAAAATTAACTCCTACGAGCAGTACTTC CASRAVSSTKINSYEQYF . TRBJ2-7 . TRBV6-4
TGTGCCAGTAGTATGGGGGGGGCCTCCACAGATACGCAGTATTTT CASSMGGASTDTQYF once TRBJ2-3 . TRBV19
TGTGCCAGCAGCTTAAGGGGGCCCGGACAGGGGAGGACTGAAGCTTTCTTT CASSLRGPGQGRTEAFF . TRBJ1-1 TRBD1 TRBV11-2
TGTGCCATCAGTGCGACAGACTACGAGCAGTACTTC CAISATDYEQYF . TRBJ2-7 . TRBV10-3
TGCGCCAGCAGCCCCCTACCAGGGGCCGTGGGTGAAAAACTGTTTTTT CASSPLPGAVGEKLFF . TRBJ1-4 . TRBV4-1
TGTGCCAGCAGTTACCGGACTAGCGGGATTGCTTACGAGCAGTACTTC CASSYRTSGIAYEQYF . TRBJ2-7 TRBD2 TRBV6-6
TGTGCCTGGAGTGTTGCGGGAAGCGAGCAGTACTTC CAWSVAGSEQYF . TRBJ2-7 . TRBV30